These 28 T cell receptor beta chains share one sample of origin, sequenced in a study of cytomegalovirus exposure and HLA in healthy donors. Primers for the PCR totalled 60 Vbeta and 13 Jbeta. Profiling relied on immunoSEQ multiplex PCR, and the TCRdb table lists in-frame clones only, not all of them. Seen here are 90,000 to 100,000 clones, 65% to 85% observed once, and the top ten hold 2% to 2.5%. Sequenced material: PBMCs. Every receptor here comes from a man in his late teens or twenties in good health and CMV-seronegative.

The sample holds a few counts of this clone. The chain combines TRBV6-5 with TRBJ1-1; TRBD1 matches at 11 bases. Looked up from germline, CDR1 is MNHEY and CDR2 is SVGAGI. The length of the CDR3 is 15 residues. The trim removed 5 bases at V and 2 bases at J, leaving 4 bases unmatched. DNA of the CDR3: TGTGCCAGCAGTCCCCGGACAGGGGGCAACACTGAAGCTTTCTTT. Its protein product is CASSPRTGGNTEAFF.

The CDR3 nucleotides are TGTGCCAGCAGCCGCGGCGATCACTTCGAGACCCAGTACTTC. Its protein is CASSRGDHFETQYF. This chain joins TRBV7-3 and TRBJ2-5; D unclear. This CDR3 is built from 14 residues. V lost 5 bases to trimming and J lost 5 bases, with 15 bases between them. CDR1 is SGHTA, CDR2 FQGTGA, per germline.

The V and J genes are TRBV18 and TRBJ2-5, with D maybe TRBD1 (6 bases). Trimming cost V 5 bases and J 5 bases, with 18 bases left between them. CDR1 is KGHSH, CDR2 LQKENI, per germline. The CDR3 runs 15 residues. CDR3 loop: CASSTWQQGGETQYF. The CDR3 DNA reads TGTGCCAGCTCAACATGGCAACAGGGCGGTGAGACCCAGTACTTC. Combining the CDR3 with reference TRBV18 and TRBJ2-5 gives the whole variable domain NAGVMQNPRHLVRRRGQEARLRCSPMKGHSHVYWYRQLPEEGLKFMVYLQKENIIDESGMPKERFSAEFPKEGPSILRIQQVVRGDSAAYFCASSTWQQGGETQYFGPGTRLLVL.

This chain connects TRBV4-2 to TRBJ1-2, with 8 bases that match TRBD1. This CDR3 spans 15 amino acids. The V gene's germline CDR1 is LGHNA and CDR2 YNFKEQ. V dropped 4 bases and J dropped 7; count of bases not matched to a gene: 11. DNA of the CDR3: TGTGCCAGCAGCCTATCAGGACAGGGTGAAGGTGGCTACACCTTC. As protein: CASSLSGQGEGGYTF.

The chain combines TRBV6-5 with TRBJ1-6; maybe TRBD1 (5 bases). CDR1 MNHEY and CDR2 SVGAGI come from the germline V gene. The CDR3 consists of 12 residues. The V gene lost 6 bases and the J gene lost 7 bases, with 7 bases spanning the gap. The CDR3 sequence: CASSRTNSPLHF. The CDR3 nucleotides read TGTGCCAGCAGCCGGACAAATTCACCCCTCCACTTT.

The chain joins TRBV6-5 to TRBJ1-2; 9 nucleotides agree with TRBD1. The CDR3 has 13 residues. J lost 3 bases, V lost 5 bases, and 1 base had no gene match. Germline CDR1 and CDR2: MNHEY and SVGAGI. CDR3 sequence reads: CASSTGGDYGYTF. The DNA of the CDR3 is TGTGCCAGCAGTACAGGGGGCGACTATGGCTACACCTTC.

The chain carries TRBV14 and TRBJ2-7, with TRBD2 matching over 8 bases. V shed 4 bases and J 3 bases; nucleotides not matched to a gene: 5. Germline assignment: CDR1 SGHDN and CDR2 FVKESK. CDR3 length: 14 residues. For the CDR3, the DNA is TGTGCCAGCAGCCCCCCGGGGGGGGACTACGAGCAGTACTTC. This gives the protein CASSPPGGDYEQYF. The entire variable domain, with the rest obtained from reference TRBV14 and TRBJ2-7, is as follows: EAGVTQFPSHSVIEKGQTVTLRCDPISGHDNLYWYRRVMGKEIKFLLHFVKESKQDESGMPNNRFLAERTGGTYSTLKVQPAELEDSGVYFCASSPPGGDYEQYFGPGTRLTVT.

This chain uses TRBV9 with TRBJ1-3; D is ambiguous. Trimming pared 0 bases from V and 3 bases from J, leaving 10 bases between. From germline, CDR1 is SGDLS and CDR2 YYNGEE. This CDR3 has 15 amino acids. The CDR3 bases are TGTGCCAGCAGCGTAGGAGGAATGATTGGAAACACCATATATTTT. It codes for CASSVGGMIGNTIYF.

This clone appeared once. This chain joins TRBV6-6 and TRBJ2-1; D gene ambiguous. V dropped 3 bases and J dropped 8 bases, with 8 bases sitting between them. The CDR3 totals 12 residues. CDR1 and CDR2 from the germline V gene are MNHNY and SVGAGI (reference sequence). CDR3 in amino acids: CASSYVGDEQFF. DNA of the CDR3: TGTGCCAGCAGTTATGTAGGAGATGAGCAGTTCTTC.

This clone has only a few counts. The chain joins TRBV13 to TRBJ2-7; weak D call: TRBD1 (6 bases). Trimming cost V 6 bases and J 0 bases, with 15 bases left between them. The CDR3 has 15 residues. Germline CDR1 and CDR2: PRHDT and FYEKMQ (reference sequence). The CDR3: CASSFDRSYSYEQYF. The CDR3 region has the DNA TGTGCCAGCAGTTTCGACAGGTCCTACTCCTACGAGCAGTACTTC. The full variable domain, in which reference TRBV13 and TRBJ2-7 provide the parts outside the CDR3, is AAGVIQSPRHLIKEKRETATLKCYPIPRHDTVYWYQQGPGQDPQFLISFYEKMQSDKGSIPDRFSAQQFSDYHSELNMSSLELGDSALYFCASSFDRSYSYEQYFGPGTRLTVT.

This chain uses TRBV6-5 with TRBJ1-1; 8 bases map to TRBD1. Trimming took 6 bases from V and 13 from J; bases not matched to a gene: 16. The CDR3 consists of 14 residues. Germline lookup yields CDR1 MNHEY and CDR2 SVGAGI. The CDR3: CASSRQGQGLFGFF. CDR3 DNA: TGTGCCAGCAGCCGCCAAGGACAGGGTTTGTTCGGTTTCTTT.

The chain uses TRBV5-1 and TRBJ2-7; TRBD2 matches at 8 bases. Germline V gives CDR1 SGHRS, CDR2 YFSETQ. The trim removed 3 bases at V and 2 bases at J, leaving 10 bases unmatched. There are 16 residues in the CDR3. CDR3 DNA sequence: TGCGCCAGCAGCTCCGGGTTTAGCGGGGCCGCCTACGAGCAGTACTTC. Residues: CASSSGFSGAAYEQYF.

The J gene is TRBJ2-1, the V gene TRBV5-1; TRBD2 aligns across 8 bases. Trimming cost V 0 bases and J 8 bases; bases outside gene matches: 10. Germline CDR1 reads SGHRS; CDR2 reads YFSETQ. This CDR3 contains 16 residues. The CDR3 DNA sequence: TGCGCCAGCAGCTTGGGCGGGCGGGGGGCCATTGATGAGCAGTTCTTC. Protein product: CASSLGGRGAIDEQFF.

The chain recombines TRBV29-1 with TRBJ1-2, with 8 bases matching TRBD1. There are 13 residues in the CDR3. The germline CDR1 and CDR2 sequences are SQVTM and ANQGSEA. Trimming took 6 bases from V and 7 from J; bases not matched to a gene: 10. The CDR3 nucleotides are TGCAGCGTGATATTCAGGGGGCGAAGTGGCTACACCTTC. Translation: CSVIFRGRSGYTF.

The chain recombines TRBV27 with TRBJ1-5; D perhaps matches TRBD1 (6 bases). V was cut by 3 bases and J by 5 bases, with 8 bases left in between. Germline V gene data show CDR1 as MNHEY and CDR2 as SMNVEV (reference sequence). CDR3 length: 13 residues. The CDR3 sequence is CASSFGGHQPQHF. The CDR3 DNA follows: TGTGCCAGCAGTTTCGGGGGGCATCAGCCCCAGCATTTT.

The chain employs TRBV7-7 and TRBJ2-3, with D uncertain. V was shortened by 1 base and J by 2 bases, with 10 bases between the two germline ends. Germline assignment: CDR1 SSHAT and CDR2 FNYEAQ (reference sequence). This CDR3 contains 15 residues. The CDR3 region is CASSLGDTYTDTQYF. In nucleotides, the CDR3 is TGTGCCAGCAGCTTAGGTGACACCTACACAGATACGCAGTATTTT. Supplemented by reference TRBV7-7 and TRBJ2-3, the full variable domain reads GAGVSQSPRYKVTKRGQDVTLRCDPISSHATLYWYQQALGQGPEFLTYFNYEAQPDKSGLPSDRFSAERPEGSISTLTIQRTEQRDSAMYRCASSLGDTYTDTQYFGPGTRLTVL.

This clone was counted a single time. As DNA, the CDR3 is TGTGCCAGCAGCCAAGAAATCGACAGCTACACCTACGAGCAGTACTTC. This sequence encodes CASSQEIDSYTYEQYF. The chain uses TRBV4-2 and TRBJ2-7; D is perhaps TRBD1 (5 bases). The germline V and J ends were trimmed by 0 bases and 2 bases, with 14 bases remaining between them. This CDR3 region has 16 residues. Germline V gene sequence: CDR1 LGHNA, CDR2 YNFKEQ.

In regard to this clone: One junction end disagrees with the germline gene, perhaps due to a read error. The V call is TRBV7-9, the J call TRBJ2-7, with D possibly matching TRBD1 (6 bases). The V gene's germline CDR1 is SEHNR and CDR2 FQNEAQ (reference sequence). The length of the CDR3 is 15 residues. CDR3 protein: CSSSLAGVTAYEQYF. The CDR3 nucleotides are TGTTCCAGCAGCTTAGCAGGGGTAACAGCCTACGAGCAGTACTTC.

Here the CDR3 reads CASSLVGGQGRNGYTF. The CDR3, as DNA: TGTGCCAGCAGCTTGGTAGGTGGACAGGGCCGAAATGGCTACACCTTC. V is TRBV5-4 and J is TRBJ1-2; 8 nucleotides match TRBD1. The germline V gene has CDR1 SGHNT and CDR2 YYREEE (reference sequence). Losses at the gene ends were 0 bases for V and 6 bases for J; bases not matched to a gene: 10. The CDR3 spans 16 residues.

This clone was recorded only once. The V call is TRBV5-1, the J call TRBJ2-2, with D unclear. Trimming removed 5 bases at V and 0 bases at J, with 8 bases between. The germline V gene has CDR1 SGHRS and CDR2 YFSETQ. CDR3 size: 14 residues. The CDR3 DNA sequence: TGCGCCAGCAGGAGTATCGCGAACACCGGGGAGCTGTTTTTT. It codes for CASRSIANTGELFF. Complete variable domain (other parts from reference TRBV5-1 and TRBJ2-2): KAGVTQTPRYLIKTRGQQVTLSCSPISGHRSVSWYQQTPGQGLQFLFEYFSETQRNKGNFPGRFSGRQFSNSRSEMNVSTLELGDSALYLCASRSIANTGELFFGEGSRLTVL.

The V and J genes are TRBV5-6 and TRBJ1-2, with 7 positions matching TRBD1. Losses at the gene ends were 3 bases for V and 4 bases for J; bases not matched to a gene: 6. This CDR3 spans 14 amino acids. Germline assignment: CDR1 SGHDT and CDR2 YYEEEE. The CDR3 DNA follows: TGTGCCAGCAGCTCCCGGGACAGTGTCTATGGCTACACCTTC. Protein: CASSSRDSVYGYTF.

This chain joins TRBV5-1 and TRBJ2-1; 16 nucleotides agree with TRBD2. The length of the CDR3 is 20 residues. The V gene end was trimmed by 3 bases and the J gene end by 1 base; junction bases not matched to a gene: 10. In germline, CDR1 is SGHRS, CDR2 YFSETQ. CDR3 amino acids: CASSYRGGLAGGPSYNEQFF. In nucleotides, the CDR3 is TGCGCCAGCAGCTATCGTGGGGGACTAGCGGGGGGGCCATCCTACAATGAGCAGTTCTTC.

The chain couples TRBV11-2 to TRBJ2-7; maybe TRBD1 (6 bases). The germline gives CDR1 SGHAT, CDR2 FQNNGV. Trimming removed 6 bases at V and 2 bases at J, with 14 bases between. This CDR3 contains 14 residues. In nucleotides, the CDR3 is TGTGCCAGCAGTTCCTACAGGGAGCCCTACGAGCAGTACTTC. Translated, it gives CASSSYREPYEQYF.

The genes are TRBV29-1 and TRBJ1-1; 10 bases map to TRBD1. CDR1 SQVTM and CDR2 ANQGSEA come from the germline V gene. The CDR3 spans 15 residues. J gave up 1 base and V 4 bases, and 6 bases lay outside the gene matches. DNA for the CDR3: TGCAGCGTTGTCCGATGGGACAGGGGGAACACTGAAGCTTTCTTT. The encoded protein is CSVVRWDRGNTEAFF.

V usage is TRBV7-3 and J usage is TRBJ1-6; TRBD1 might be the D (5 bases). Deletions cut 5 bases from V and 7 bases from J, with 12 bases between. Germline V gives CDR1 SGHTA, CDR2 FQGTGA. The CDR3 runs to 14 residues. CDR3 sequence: CASSTGRTNSPLHF. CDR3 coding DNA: TGTGCCAGCAGCACCGGACGGACAAATTCACCCCTCCACTTT.

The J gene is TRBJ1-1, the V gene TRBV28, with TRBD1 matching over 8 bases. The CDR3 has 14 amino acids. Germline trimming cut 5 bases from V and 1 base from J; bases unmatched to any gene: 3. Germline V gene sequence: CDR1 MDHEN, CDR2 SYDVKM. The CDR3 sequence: CASSETGANTEAFF. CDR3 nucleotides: TGTGCCAGCAGTGAGACAGGGGCGAACACTGAAGCTTTCTTT.

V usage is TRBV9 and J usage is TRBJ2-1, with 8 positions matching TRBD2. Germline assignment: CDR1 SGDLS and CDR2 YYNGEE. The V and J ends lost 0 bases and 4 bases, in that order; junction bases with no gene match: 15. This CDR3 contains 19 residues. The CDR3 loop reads CASSVALDPRGVQYNEQFF. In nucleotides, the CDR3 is TGTGCCAGCAGCGTAGCTCTAGATCCGCGGGGGGTACAATACAATGAGCAGTTCTTC.

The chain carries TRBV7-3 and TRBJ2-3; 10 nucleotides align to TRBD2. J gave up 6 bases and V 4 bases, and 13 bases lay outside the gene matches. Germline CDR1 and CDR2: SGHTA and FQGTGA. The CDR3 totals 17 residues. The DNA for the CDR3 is TGTGCCAGCAGCTCCCCTAGTACTAGCGGGGCCGGGGATACGCAGTATTTT. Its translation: CASSSPSTSGAGDTQYF.